The source of this T cell receptor (beta chain) is a study of CD8+CD57+ T cells in acquired aplastic anemia. As for this clonotype: A read error may account for a junction end that differs from germline.

Previously, flow cytometry had revealed CD8+CD57+ cell expansion in the patients chosen for sequencing. The CDR3 contains 15 residues. Germline CDR1 SGHAT, CDR2 FQNNGV. Genomic DNA templated the TCR beta VDJ and CDR3 profiling. Via MiXCR, TCRdb re-called the reads, giving one row per CDR3 protein. The sample consists of around 200,000 distinct CDR3 sequences, 40% to 60% of them appearing once. The receptor comes from a human donor with aplastic anemia. The genes are TRBV11-2 and TRBJ2-5, with 7 bases that match TRBD1. The sample was sorted CD4+, CD8+, or CD8+CD57+ T cells (not recorded which) from PBMCs. Here the CDR3 reads CASSVEGQFQETQYF. The CDR3 DNA follows: TGTGCCAGCAGCGTAGAGGGACAGTTTCAAGAGACCCAGTACTTC.